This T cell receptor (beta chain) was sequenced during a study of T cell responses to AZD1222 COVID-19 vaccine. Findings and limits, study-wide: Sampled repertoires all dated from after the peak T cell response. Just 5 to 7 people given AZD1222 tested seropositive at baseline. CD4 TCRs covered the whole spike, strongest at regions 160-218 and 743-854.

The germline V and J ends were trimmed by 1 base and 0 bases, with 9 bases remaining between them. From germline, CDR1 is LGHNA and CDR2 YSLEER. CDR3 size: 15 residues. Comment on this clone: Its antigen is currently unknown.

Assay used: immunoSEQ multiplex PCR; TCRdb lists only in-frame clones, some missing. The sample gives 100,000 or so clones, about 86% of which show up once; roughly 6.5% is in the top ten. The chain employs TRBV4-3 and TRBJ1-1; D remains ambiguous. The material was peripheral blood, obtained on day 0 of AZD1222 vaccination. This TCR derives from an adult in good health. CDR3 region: CASSQGSDLNTEAFF. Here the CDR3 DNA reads TGCGCCAGCAGCCAAGGATCAGACTTGAACACTGAAGCTTTCTTT.